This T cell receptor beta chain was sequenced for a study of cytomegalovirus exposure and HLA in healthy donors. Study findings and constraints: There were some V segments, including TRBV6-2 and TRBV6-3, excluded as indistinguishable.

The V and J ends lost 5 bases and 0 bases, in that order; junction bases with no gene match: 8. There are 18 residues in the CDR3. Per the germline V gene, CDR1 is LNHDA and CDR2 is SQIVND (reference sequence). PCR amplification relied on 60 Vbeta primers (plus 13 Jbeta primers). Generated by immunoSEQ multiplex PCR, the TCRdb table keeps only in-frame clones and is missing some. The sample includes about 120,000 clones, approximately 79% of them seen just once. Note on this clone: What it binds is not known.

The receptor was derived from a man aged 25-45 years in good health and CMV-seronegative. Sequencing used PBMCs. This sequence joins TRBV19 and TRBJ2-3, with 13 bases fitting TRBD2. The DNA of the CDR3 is TGTGCCAGTAGTTTCGGACTAGCGGGAGCCACTAGCACAGATACGCAGTATTTT. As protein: CASSFGLAGATSTDTQYF.